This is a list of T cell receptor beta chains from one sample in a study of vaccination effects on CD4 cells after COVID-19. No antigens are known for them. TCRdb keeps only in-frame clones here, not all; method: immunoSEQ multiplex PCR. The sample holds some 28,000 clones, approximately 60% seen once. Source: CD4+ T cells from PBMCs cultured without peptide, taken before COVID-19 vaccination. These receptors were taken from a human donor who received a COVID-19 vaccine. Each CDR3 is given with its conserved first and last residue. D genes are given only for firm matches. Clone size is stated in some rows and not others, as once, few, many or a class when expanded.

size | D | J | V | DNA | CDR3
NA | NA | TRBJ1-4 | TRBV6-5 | TGTGCCAGCAGTTACTCGGGTGCCAGGGGTGAAAAACTGTTTTTT | CASSYSGARGEKLFF
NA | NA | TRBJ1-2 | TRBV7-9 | TGTGCCAGCAGCTTAGGCGCAGGAGAATTAGGTGGCTACACCTTC | CASSLGAGELGGYTF
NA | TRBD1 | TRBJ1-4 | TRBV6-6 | TGTGCCAGCAGTCCAGGGACAGGGAGGGAAAAACTGTTTTTT | CASSPGTGREKLFF
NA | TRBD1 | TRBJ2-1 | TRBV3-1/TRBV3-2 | TGTGCCAGCAGTGGTACAGGGGGCCGGGGCAATGAGCAGTTCTTC | CASSGTGGRGNEQFF
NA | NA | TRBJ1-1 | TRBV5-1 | TGCGCCAGCAGCTGGGATAACACTGAAGCTTTCTTT | CASSWDNTEAFF
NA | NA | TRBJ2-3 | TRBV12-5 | TGTGCTAGTGGTTTTTTTAGAGGGGGTGCAGATACGCAGTATTTT | CASGFFRGGADTQYF
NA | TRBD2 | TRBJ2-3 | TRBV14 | TGTGCCAGCAGGGATACTTTAGCGGGACCCACAGATACGCAGTATTTT | CASRDTLAGPTDTQYF
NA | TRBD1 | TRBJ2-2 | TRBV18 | TGTGCCAGCTCACAGGTTCGGACAGGGGACACCGGGGAGCTGTTTTTT | CASSQVRTGDTGELFF
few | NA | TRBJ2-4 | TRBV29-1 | TGCAGCGTTGGGAGGGGGGGGACCAAAAACATTCAGTACTTC | CSVGRGGTKNIQYF
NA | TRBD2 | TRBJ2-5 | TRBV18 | TGTGCCAGCTCACGAGGACTAGCGGGAGAGACCCAGTACTTC | CASSRGLAGETQYF